This T cell receptor beta chain originates from a study of multiple sclerosis patients with progressive multifocal leukoencephalopathy. V was cut by 3 bases and J by 8 bases, with 8 bases left in between. This CDR3 has 13 residues. Germline assignment: CDR1 KGHSH and CDR2 LQKENI. The time point denotes: time of PML onset. TCRdb keeps only in-frame clones here, not all; method: immunoSEQ multiplex PCR. The sample lists 30,000 or so clones, approximately 85% occurring once. This receptor was taken from a woman in her 30s with progressive multifocal leukoencephalopathy. This chain joins TRBV18 and TRBJ1-6; D is uncertain. Sequences were derived from PBMCs, sampled from a patient treated with natalizumab. The CDR3 coding sequence is TGTGCCAGCTCACCTAAAGTCGATTCACCCCTCCACTTT. It yields the protein CASSPKVDSPLHF. Based on the CDR3 plus reference TRBV18 and TRBJ1-6, the full variable domain is NAGVMQNPRHLVRRRGQEARLRCSPMKGHSHVYWYRQLPEEGLKFMVYLQKENIIDESGMPKERFSAEFPKEGPSILRIQQVVRGDSAAYFCASSPKVDSPLHFGNGTRLTVT.